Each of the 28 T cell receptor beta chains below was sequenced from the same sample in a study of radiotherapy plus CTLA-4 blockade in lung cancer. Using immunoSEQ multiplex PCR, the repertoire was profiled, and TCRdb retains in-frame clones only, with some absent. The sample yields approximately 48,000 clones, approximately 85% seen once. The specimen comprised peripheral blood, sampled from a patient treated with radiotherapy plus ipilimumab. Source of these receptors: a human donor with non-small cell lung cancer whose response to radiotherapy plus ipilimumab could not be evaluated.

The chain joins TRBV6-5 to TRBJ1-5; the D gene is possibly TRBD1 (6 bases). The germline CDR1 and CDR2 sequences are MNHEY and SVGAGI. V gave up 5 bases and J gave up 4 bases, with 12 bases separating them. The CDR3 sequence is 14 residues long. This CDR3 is CASSPGQNNQPQHF. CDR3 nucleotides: TGTGCCAGCAGTCCCGGACAGAATAATCAGCCCCAGCATTTT.

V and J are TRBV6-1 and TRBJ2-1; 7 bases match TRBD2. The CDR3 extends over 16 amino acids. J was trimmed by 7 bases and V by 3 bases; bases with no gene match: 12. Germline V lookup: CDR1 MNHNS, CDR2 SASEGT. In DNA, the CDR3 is TGTGCCAGCAGTGACATTATCATTGGGGGAGGGAATGAGCAGTTCTTC. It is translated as CASSDIIIGGGNEQFF.

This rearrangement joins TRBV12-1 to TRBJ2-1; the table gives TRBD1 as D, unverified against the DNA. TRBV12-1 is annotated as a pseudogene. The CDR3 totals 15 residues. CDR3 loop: CASSFAYSPHNEQFF. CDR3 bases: TGTGCCAGCAGCTTTGCCTACAGTCCACACAATGAGCAGTTCTTC.

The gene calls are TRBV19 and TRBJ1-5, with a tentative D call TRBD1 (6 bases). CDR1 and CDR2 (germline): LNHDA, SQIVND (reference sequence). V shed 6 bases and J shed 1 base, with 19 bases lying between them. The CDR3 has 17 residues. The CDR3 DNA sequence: TGTGCCAGTAGGGGACCAGGACAGTCGATGAGCAATCAGCCCCAGCATTTT. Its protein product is CASRGPGQSMSNQPQHF.

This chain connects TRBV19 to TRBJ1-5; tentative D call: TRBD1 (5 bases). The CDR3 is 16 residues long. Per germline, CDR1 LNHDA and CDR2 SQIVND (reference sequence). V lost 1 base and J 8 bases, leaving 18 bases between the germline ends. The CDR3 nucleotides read TGTGCCAGTAGTATAGGACAGCCGGGACTCGGGAAGCCCCAGCATTTT. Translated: CASSIGQPGLGKPQHF. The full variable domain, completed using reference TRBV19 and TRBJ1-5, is DGGITQSPKYLFRKEGQNVTLSCEQNLNHDAMYWYRQDPGQGLRLIYYSQIVNDFQKGDIAEGYSVSREKKESFPLTVTSAQKNPTAFYLCASSIGQPGLGKPQHFGDGTRLSIL.

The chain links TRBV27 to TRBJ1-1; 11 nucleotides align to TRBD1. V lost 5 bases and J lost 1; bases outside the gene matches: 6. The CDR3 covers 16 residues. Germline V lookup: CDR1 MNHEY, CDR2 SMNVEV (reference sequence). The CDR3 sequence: CASSPRGTGGNTEAFF. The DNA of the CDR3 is TGTGCCAGCAGTCCCCGAGGGACAGGGGGGAACACTGAAGCTTTCTTT.

CDR3: CASSQDYRGNTQYF. The CDR3 DNA sequence: TGCGCCAGCAGCCAAGATTACAGGGGTAATACGCAGTATTTT. This sequence joins TRBV4-3 and TRBJ2-3, with 7 positions matching TRBD1. V dropped 0 bases and J dropped 7; count of bases not matched to a gene: 4. This CDR3 comprises 14 residues. The germline V gene encodes CDR1 LGHNA and CDR2 YSLEER.

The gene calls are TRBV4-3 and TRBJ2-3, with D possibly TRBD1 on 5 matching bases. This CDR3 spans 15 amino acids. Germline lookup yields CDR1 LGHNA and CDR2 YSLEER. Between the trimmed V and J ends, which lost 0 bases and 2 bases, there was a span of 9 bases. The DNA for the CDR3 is TGCGCCAGCAGCCAAGAGGGGCGACACACAGATACGCAGTATTTT. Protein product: CASSQEGRHTDTQYF.

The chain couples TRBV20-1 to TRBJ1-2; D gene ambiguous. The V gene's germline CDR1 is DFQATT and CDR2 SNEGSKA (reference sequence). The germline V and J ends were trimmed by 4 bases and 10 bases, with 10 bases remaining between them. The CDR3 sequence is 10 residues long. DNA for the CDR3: TGCAGTGCTAACCGGGTCACCTACACCTTC. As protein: CSANRVTYTF.

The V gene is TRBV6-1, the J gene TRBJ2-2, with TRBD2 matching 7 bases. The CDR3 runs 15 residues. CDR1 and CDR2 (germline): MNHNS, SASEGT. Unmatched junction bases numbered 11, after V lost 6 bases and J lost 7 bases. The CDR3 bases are TGTGCCAGCAGCCAAGACGCGGGGGATTTCGGGGAGCTGTTTTTT. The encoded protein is CASSQDAGDFGELFF.

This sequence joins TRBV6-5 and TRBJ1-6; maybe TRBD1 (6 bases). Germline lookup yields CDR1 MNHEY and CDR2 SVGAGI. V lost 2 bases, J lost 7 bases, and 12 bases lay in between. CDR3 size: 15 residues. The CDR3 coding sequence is TGTGCCAGCAGTTACGTAACAGGGATCAATTCACCCCTCCACTTT. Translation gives CASSYVTGINSPLHF.

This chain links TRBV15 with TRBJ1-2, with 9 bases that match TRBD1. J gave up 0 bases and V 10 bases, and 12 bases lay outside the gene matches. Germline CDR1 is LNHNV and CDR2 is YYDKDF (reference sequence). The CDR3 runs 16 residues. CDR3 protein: CAIPEGQGTSNYGYTF. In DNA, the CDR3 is TGTGCCATCCCGGAGGGACAGGGAACCTCTAACTATGGCTACACCTTC.

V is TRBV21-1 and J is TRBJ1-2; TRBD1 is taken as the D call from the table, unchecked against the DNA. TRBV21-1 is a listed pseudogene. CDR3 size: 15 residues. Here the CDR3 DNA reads TGTGCCAGCAGCAACCCCCGGGACAGGGTAAAAGGCTACACCTTC. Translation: CASSNPRDRVKGYTF.

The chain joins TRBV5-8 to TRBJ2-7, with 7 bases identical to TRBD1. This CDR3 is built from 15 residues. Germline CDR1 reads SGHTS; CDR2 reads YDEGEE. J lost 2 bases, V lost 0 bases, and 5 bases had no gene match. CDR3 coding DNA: TGTGCCAGCAGCTTGGGACAGGGAAGCACCTACGAGCAGTACTTC. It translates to CASSLGQGSTYEQYF.

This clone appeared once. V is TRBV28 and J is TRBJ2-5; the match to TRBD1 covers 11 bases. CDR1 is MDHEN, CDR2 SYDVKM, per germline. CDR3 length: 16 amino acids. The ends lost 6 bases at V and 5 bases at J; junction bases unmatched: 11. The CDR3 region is CASSNAGQGARETQYF. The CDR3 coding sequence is TGTGCCAGCAGCAATGCCGGACAGGGGGCCCGTGAGACCCAGTACTTC. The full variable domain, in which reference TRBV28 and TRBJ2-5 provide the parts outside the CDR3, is DVKVTQSSRYLVKRTGEKVFLECVQDMDHENMFWYRQDPGLGLRLIYFSYDVKMKEKGDIPEGYSVSREKKERFSLILESASTNQTSMYLCASSNAGQGARETQYFGPGTRLLVL.

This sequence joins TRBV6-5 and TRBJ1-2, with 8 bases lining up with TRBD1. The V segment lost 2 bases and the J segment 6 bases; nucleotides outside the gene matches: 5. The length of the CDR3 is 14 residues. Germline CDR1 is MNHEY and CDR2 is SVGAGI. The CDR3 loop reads CASSYGAGGNGYTF. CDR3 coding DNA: TGTGCCAGCAGTTACGGGGCAGGGGGCAATGGCTACACCTTC.

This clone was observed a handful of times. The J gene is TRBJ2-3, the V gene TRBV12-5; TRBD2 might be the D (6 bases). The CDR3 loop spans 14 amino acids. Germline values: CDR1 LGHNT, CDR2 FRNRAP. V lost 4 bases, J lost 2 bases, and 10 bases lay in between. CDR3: CASGSGLPTDTQYF. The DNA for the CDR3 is TGTGCTAGTGGTTCGGGACTTCCCACAGATACGCAGTATTTT. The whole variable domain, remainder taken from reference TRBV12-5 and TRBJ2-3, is DARVTQTPRHKVTEMGQEVTMRCQPILGHNTVFWYRQTMMQGLELLAYFRNRAPLDDSGMPKDRFSAEMPDATLATLKIQPSEPRDSAVYFCASGSGLPTDTQYFGPGTRLTVL.

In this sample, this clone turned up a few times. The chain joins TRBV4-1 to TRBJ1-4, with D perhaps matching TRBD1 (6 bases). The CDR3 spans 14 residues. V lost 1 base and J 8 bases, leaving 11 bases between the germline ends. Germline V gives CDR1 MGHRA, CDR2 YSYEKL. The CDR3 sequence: CASSQGRGGEKLFF. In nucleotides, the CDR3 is TGCGCCAGCAGCCAAGGCAGGGGTGGCGAAAAACTGTTTTTT.

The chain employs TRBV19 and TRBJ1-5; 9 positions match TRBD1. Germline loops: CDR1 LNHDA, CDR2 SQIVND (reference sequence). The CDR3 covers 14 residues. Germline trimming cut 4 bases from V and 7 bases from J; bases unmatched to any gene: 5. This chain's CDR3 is CASSNGQGQQPQHF. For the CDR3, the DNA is TGTGCCAGTAGTAACGGACAGGGGCAACAGCCCCAGCATTTT.

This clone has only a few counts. The CDR3 DNA is TGTGCCAGCAGCTTAGGTTCCCCGACCGGGGAGCTGTTTTTT. The encoded protein is CASSLGSPTGELFF. This chain connects TRBV11-2 to TRBJ2-2; no firm D call. Germline assignment: CDR1 SGHAT and CDR2 FQNNGV. The length of the CDR3 is 14 residues. V dropped 1 base and J dropped 5 bases, with 8 bases sitting between them.

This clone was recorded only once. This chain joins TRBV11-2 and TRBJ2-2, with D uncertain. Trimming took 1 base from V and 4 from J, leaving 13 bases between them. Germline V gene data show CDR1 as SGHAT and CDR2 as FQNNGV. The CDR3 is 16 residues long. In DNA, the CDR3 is TGTGCCAGCAGCTTAGGGGCGACCTTTAGCACCGGGGAGCTGTTTTTT. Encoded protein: CASSLGATFSTGELFF.

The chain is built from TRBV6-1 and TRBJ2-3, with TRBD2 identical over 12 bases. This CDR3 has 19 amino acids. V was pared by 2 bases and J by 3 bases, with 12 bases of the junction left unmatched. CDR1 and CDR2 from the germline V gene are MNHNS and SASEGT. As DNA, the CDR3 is TGTGCCAGCAGTGAATGGGGCAGCCTGCTAGCGGGAGGGACAGATACGCAGTATTTT. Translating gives CASSEWGSLLAGGTDTQYF.

CDR3: CASIGQLNQPQHF. The DNA for the CDR3 is TGTGCCAGCATTGGACAGTTGAATCAGCCCCAGCATTTT. The J gene is TRBJ1-5, the V gene TRBV28; maybe TRBD1 (6 bases). Trimming removed 7 bases at V and 4 bases at J, with 11 bases between. This CDR3 is built from 13 residues. The germline V gene has CDR1 MDHEN and CDR2 SYDVKM.

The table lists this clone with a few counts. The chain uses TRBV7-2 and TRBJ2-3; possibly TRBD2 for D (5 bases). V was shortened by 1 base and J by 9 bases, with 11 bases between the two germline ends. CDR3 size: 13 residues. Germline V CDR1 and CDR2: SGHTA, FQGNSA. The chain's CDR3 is CASSLGTSATQYF. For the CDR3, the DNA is TGTGCCAGCAGCTTAGGGACTTCAGCAACGCAGTATTTT.

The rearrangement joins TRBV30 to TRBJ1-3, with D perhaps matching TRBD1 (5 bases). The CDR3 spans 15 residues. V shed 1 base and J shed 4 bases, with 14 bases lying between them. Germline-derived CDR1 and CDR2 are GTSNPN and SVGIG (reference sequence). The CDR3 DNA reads TGTGCCTGGAGTGGCTACCAGGGTCCCGGAAACACCATATATTTT. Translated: CAWSGYQGPGNTIYF.

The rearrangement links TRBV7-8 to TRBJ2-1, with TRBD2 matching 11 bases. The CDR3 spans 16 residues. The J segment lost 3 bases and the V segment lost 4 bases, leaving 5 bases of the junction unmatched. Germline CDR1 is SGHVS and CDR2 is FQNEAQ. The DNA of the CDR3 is TGTGCCAGCAGCTCTTCCGGGACTAGCGGCTACAATGAGCAGTTCTTC. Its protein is CASSSSGTSGYNEQFF.

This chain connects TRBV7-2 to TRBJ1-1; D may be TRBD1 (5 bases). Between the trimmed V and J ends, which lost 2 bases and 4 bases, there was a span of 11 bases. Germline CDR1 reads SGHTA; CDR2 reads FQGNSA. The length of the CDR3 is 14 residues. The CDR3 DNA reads TGTGCCAGCAGCTTATCAGGGTGGGGCACTGAAGCTTTCTTT. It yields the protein CASSLSGWGTEAFF.

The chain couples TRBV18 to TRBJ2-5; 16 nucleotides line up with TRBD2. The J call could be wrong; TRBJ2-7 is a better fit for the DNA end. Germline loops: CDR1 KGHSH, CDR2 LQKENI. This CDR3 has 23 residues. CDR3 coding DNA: TGTGCCAGCTCACCACTTCTCCTGGGTCTAACCGGGACTAGCGGGAGGGCCAGGTACGAGCAGTACTTC. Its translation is CASSPLLLGLTGTSGRARYEQYF.